This T cell receptor (beta chain) was found in a study of blood T cell repertoires in COVID-19. About the study: From the United States, Italy and Spain came samples of acute and convalescent COVID-19.

Sequencing was performed with immunoSEQ multiplex PCR; in TCRdb, only in-frame clones are kept and a portion is missing. Seen here are 220,000 or so clones, roughly 86% observed once, and the top ten hold 10% to 13%. During active infection, Seattle patients enrolled and were then monitored through disease. Per the germline V gene, CDR1 is GTSNPN and CDR2 is SVGIG (reference sequence). CDR3 length: 14 amino acids. Trimming cost V 3 bases and J 0 bases, with 11 bases left between them. Sequencing used peripheral blood. The chain carries TRBV30 and TRBJ1-2; D remains ambiguous. The clonotype was recovered from a woman aged 45-65 years with COVID-19, enrolled during active disease. Here the CDR3 reads CAWSLDGTNYGYTF. The CDR3 DNA follows: TGTGCCTGGAGCTTGGACGGGACTAACTATGGCTACACCTTC.